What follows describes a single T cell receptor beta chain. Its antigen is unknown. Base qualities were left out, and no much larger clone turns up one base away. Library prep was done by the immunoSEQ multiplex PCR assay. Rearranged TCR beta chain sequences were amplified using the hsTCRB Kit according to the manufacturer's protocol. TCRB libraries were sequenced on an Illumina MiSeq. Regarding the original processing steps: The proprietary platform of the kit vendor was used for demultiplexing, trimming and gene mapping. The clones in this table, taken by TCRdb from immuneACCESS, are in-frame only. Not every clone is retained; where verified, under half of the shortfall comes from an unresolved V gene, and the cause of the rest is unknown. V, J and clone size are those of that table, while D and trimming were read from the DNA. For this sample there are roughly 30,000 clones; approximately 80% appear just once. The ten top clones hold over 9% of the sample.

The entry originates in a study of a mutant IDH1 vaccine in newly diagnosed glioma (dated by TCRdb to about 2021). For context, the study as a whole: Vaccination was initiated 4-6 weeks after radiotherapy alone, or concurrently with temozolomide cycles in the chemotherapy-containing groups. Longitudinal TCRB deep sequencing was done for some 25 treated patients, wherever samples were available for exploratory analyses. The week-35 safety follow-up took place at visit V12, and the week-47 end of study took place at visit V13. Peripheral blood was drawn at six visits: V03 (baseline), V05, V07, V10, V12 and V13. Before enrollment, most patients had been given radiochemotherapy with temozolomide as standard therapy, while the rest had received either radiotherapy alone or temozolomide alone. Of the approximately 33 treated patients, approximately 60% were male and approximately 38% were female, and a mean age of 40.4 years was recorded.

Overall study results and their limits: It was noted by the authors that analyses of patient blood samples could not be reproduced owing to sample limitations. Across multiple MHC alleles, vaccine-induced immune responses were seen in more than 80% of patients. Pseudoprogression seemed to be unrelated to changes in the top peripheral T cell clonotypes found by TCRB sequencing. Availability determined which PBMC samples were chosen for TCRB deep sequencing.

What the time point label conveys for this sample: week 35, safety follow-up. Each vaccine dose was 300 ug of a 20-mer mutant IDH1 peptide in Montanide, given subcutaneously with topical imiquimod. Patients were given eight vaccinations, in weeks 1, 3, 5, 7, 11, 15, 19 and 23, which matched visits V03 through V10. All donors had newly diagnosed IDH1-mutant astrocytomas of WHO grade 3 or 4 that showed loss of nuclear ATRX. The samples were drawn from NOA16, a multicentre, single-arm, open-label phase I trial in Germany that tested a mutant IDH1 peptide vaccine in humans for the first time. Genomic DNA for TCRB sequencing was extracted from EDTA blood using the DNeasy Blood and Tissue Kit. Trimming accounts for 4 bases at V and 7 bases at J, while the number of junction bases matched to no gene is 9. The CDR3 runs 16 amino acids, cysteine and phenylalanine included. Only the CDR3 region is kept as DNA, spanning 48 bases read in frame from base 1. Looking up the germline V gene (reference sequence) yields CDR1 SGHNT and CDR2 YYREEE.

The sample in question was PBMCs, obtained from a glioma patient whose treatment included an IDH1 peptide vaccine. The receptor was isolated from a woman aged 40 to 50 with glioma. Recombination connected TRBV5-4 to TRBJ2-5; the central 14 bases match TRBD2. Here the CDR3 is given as CASSVTSGGAIRTQYF. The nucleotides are TGTGCCAGCAGCGTGACTAGCGGGGGGGCAATTAGGACCCAGTACTTC.